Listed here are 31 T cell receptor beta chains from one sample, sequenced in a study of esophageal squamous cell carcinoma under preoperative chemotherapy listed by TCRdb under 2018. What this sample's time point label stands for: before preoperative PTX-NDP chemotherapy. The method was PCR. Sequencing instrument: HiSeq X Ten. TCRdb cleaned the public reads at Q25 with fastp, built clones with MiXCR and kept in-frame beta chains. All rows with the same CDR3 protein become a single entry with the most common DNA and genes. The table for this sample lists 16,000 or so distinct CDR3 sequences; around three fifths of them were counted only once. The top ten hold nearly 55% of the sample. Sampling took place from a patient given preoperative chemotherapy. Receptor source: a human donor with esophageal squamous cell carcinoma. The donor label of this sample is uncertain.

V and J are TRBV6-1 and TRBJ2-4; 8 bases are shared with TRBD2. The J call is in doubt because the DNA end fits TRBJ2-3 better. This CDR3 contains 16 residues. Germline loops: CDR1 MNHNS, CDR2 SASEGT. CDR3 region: CASSRNGGGGENTQYF. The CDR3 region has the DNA TGTGCCAGCAGTCGCAACGGGGGGGGCGGCGAAAACACGCAGTATTTT.

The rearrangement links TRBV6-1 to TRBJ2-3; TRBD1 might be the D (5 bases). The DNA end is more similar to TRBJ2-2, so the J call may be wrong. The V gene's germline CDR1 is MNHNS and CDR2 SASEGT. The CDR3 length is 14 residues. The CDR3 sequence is CASSEVVSTGELFF. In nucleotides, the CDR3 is TGTGCCAGCAGTGAGGTAGTTAGCACAGGTGAGCTGTTTTTT.

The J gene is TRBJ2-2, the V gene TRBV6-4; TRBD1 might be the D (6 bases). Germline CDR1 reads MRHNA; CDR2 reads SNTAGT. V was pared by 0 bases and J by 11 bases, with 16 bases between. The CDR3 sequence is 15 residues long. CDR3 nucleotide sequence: TGTGCCAGCAGTGACTCGCCAGGGGATTACAATGAGCTGTTTTTT. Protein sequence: CASSDSPGDYNELFF.

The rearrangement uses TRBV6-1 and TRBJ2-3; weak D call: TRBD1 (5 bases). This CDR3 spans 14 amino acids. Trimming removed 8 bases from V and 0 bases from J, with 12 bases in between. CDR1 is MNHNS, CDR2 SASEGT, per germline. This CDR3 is CASGAASSTDTQYF. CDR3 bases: TGTGCCAGCGGGGCAGCCTCTAGCACAGATACGCAGTATTTT.

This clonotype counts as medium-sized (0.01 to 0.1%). The CDR3 DNA reads TGTGCCAGCAGCTCACTTATCGGGGGGGAGCAGTACTTC. Its protein is CASSSLIGGEQYF. The chain uses TRBV7-2 and TRBJ2-1; TRBD2 agrees at 7 bases. Gene TRBJ2-7 matches the end of the DNA better, so the J call may be wrong. Germline V gene lookup returns CDR1 SGHTA and CDR2 FQGNSA. The CDR3 contains 13 residues.

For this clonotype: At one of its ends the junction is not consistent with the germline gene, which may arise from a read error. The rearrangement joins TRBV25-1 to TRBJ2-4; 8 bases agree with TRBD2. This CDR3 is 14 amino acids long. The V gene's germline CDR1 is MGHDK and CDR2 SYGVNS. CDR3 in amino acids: CGVGGGRGKDTQYF. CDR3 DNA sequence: TGTGGCGTCGGGGGGGGGAGAGGCAAAGACACGCAGTATTTC.

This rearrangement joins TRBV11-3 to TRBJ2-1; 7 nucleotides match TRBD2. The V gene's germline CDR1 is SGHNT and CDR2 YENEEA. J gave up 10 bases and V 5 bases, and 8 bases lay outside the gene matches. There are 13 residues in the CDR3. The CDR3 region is CASSAGIGREQFF. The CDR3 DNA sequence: TGTGCCAGCAGCGCCGGGATCGGGAGGGAGCAGTTCTTC. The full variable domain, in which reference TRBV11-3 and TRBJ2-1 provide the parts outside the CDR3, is EAGVVQSPRYKIIEKKQPVAFWCNPISGHNTLYWYLQNLGQGPELLIRYENEEAVDDSQLPKDRFSAERLKGVDSTLKIQPAELGDSAVYLCASSAGIGREQFFGPGTRLTVL.

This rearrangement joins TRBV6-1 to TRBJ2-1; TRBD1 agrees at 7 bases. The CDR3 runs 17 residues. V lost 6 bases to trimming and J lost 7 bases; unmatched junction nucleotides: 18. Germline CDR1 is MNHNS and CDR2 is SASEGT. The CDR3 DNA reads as TGTGCCAGCAGGAAGACAGGGAACGTTATACGACCGAATGAGCAGTTCTTC. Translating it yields CASRKTGNVIRPNEQFF.

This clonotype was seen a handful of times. CDR3 in DNA: TGTGCCAGCAGCACCCCCTGGCCAGGGACTAGCGGGAGTCGCCAGGACAATGAGCAGTTCTTC. This translates into CASSTPWPGTSGSRQDNEQFF. V and J are TRBV7-2 and TRBJ2-1; 14 nucleotides agree with TRBD2. CDR1 and CDR2 (germline): SGHTA, FQGNSA. Trimming at V came to 5 bases and at J to 5 bases, leaving 20 bases not matched to a gene. The CDR3 spans 21 residues.

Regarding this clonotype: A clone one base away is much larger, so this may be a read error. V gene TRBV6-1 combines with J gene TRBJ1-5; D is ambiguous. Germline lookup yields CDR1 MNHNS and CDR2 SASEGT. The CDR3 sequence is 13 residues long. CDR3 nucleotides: TGTGCCAGCAGTGGGACCTTCAATCAGCCCCAGAATTTT. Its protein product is CASSGTFNQPQNF.

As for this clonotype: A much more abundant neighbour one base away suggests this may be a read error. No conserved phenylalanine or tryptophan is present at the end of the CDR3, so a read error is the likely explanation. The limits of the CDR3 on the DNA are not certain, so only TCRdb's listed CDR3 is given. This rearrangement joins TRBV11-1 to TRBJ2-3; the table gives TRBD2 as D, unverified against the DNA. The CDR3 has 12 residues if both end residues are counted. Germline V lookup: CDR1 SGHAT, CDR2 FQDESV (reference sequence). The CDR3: CASSFLHYEQYL.

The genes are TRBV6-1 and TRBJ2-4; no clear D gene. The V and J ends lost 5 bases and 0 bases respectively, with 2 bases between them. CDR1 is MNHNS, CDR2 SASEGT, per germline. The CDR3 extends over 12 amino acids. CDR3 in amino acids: CASSLAKNIQYF. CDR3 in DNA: TGTGCCAGCAGTCTAGCCAAAAACATTCAGTACTTC.

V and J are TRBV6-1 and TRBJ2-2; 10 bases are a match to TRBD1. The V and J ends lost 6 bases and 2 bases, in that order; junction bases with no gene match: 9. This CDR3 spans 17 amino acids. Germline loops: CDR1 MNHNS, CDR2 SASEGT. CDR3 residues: CASSPWGTGANTGELFF. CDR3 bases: TGTGCCAGCAGCCCCTGGGGGACAGGGGCCAACACCGGGGAGCTGTTTTTT.

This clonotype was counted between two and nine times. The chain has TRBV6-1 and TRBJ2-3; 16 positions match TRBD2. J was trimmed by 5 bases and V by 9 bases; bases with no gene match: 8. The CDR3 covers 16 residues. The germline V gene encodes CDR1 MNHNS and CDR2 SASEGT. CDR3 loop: CASPGLAGGGGDTQYF. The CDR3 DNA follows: TGTGCCAGTCCGGGACTAGCGGGAGGGGGGGGAGATACGCAGTATTTT.

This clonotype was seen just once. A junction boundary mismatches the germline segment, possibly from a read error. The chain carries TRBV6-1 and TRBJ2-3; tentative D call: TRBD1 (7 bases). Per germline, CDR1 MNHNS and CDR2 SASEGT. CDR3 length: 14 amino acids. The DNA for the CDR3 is TGTGCCGGCAGCCTGGGACTGAGCACAGGGGCGCAGTATTTT. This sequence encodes CAGSLGLSTGAQYF.

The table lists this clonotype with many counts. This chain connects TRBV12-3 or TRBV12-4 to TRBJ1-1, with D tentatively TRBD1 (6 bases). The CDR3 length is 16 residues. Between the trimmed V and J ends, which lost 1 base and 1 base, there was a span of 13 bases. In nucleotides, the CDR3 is TGTGCCAGCAGTTTAGGTTTCAGGGGCAGGAACACTGAAGCTTTCTTT. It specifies CASSLGFRGRNTEAFF.

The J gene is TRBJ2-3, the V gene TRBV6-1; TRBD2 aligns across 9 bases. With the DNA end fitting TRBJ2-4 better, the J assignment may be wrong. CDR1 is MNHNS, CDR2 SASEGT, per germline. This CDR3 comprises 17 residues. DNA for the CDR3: TGTGCCAGCAGTGCAAGCGGGGGGCTGTGCGGCACAGACACTCAGTACTTC. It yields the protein CASSASGGLCGTDTQYF.

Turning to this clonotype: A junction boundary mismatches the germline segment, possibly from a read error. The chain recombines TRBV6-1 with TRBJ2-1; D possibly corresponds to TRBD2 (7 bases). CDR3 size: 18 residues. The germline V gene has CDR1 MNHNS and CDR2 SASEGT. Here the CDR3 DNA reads TGTGCCAGCAGTGGGAGAGAGGGGGGGCCGTCGCCCTACGATGAGCTGTTCTTT. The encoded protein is CASSGREGGPSPYDELFF.

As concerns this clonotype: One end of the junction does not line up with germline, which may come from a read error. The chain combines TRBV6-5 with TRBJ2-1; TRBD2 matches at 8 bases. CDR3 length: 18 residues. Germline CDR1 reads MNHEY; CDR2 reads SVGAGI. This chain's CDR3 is CASSSRQGLGVGYNAQFF. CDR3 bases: TGTGCCAGCAGTTCACGTCAGGGACTAGGAGTGGGTTACAATGCGCAGTTCTTC.

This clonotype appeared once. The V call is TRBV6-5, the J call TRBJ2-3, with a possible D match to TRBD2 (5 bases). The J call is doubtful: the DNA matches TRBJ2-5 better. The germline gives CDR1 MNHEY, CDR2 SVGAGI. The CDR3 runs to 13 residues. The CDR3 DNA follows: TGTGCCAGCAGTTACGGGCCGGGGGAGACCCAGTACTTC. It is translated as CASSYGPGETQYF.

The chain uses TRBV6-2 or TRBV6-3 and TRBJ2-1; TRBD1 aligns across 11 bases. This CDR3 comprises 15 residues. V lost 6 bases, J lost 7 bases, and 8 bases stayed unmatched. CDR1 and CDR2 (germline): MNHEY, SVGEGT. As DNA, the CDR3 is TGTGCCAGCAGCCCCGGGACAGGGGGGGTAAATGAGCAGTTCTTC. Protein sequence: CASSPGTGGVNEQFF.

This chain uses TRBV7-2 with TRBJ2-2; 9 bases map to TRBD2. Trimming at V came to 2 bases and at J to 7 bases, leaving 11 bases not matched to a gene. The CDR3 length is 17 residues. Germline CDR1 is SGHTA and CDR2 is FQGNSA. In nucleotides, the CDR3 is TGTGCCAGCAGCTTACGGGCGGGGGGGCAAGAGGTCGGGGAGCTGTTTTTT. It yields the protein CASSLRAGGQEVGELFF.

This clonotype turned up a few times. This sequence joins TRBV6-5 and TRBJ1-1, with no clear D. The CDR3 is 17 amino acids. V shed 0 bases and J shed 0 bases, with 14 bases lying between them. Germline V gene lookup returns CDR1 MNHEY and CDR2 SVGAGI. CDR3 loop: CASSYSGRSGMNTEAFF. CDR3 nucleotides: TGTGCCAGCAGTTACTCTGGTCGTTCGGGAATGAACACTGAAGCTTTCTTT.

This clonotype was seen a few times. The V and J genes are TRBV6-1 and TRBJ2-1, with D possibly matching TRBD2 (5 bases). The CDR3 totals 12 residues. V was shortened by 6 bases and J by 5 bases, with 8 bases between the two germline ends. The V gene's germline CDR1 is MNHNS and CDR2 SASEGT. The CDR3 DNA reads TGTGCCAGCAGAGCGGACCACAATGAGCAGTTCTTC. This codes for CASRADHNEQFF.

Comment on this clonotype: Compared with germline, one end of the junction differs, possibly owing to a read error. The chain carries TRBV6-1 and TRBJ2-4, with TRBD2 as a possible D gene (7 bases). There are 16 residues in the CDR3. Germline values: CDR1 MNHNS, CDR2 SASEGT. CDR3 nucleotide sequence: TGTGCCAGCAGTCGCAAGGGGGGGGACGCGGAAGATACGCAGTATTTC. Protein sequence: CASSRKGGDAEDTQYF.

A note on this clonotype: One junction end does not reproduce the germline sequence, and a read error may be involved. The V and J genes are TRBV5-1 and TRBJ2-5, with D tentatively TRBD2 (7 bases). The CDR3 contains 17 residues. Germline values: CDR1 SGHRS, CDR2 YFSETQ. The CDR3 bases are TGCGCCAGCAGCGTGGGGGGGGGGGGCCCTGGCACAGAGACGCAGTATTTC. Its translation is CASSVGGGGPGTETQYF.

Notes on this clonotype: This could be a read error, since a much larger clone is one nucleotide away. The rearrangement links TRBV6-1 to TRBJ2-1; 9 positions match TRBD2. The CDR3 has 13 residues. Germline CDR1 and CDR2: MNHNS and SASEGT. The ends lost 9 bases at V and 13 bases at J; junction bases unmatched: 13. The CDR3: CASWRTSAETQFF. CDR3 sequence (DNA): TGTGCCAGTTGGCGGACTAGCGCCGAGACCCAGTTCTTC.

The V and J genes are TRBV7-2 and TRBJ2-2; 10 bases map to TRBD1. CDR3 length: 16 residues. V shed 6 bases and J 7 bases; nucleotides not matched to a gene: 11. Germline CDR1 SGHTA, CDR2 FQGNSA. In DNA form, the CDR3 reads TGTGCCAGCAGTCCCCGAGACAGGGGGCGCGGCGGGGAGCTGTTTTTT. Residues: CASSPRDRGRGGELFF.

CDR3 in DNA: TGCGCCAGCAGTGCACAGGTGAACACCGGGGAGCTGTTTTTT. It is translated as CASSAQVNTGELFF. The chain has TRBV10-1 and TRBJ2-2; TRBD1 is a possible D gene (5 bases). The CDR3 has 14 amino acids. Deletions cut 4 bases from V and 1 base from J, with 7 bases between. In germline, CDR1 is WNHNN, CDR2 SYGVQD (reference sequence).

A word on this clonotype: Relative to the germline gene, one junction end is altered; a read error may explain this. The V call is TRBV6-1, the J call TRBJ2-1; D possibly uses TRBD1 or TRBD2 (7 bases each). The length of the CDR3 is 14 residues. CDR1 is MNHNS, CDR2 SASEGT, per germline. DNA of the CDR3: TGTGCCAGCCGAACGACCGGGGGGACAGATAAGCAGTATTTC. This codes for CASRTTGGTDKQYF.

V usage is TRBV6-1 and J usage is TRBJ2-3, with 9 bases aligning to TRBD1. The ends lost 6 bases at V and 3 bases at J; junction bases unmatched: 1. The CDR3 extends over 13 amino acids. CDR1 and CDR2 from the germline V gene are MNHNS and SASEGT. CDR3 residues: CASRDRGTDTQYF. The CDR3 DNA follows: TGTGCCAGCAGGGACAGGGGTACAGATACGCAGTATTTT.